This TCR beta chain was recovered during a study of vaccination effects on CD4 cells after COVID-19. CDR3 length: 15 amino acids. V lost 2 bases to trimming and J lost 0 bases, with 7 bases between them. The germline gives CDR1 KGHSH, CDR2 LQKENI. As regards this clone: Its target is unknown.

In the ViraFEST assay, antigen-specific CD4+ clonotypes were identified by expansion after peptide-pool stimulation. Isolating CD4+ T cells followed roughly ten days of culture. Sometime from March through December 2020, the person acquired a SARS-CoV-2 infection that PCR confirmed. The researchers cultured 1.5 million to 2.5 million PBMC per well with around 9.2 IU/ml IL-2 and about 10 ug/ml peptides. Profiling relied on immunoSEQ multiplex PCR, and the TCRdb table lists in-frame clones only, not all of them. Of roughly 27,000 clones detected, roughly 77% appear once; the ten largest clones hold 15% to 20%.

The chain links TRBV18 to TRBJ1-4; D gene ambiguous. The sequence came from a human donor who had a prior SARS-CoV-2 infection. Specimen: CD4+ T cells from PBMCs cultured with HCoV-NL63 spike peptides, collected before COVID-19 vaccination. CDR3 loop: CASSPWEATNEKLFF. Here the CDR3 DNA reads TGTGCCAGCTCACCATGGGAAGCAACTAATGAAAAACTGTTTTTT. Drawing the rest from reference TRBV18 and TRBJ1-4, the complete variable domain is NAGVMQNPRHLVRRRGQEARLRCSPMKGHSHVYWYRQLPEEGLKFMVYLQKENIIDESGMPKERFSAEFPKEGPSILRIQQVVRGDSAAYFCASSPWEATNEKLFFGSGTQLSVL.